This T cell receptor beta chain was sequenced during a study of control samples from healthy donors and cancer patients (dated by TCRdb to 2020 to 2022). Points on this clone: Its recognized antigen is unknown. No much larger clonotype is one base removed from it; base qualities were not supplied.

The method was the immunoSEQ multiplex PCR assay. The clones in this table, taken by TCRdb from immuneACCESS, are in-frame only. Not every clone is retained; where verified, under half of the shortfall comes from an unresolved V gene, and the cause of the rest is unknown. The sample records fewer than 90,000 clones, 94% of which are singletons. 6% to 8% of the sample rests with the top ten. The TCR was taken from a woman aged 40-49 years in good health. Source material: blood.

The DNA sequence is given as TGTGCCAGCAGTTTGACAGAAGAGCAGTTCTTC. It codes for CASSLTEEQFF. The chain was built from TRBV12-3 or TRBV12-4 and TRBJ2-1, with a weak D call of TRBD1 (5 bases match). The CDR3 starts with the cysteine, ends with the phenylalanine, and has 11 residues. Kept here is only the CDR3 DNA, which spans 33 bases and is read in frame from base 1. V and J are truncated by 3 bases and 10 bases respectively, leaving an intervening sequence of 7 bases.